This TCR beta chain was identified in a study of siplizumab effects on memory and regulatory T cells. As for this clone: The target antigen is unknown.

The repertoire was sequenced with immunoSEQ multiplex PCR; TCRdb's copy has only in-frame clones and lacks some. The data hold about 87,000 clones, with 90% observed a single time. General study findings and limits: Unstimulated subsets accounted for the mapping of only a minor share of the clones that were alloreactive. Naive T cells were seen as more diverse than memory cells and as major alloresponse contributors. Relative to controls at roughly 26%, mappable alloreactive CD4+ clones exhibited a mean Treg-derived proportion of around 65% with siplizumab.

This CDR3 is built from 13 residues. Germline V gene sequence: CDR1 MNHNS, CDR2 SASEGT. V lost 6 bases and J lost 4, with 10 bases in between. Sequenced input: CD4+ T cells sorted from blood. The source of this sequence is a human donor in good health. The chain employs TRBV6-1 and TRBJ2-1; D is undetermined. This CDR3 reads CASSNDGYNEQFF. CDR3 in DNA: TGTGCCAGCAGCAACGACGGATACAATGAGCAGTTCTTC.